This T cell receptor (beta chain) is drawn from a study of OX40 agonist ivuxolimab in advanced cancers. Background for the entire study: Ivuxolimab, which targeted the costimulatory receptor OX40 (CD134), was an agonistic, fully human IgG2 monoclonal antibody. Partial responses occurred in three dose-escalation patients, of whom one had hepatocellular carcinoma and two had cutaneous melanoma. Of the roughly 52 dose-escalation patients, hepatocellular carcinoma was present in roughly 19, melanoma in around 15, renal cell carcinoma in 9 and head and neck cancer in 9. The point of sequencing TCRbeta in the periphery was to test whether ivuxolimab changed TCR sequence diversity and drove clonal T-cell expansion. Prior anti-PD-1, anti-PD-L1 or anti-CTLA-4 therapy was permitted, and approximately 40% of dose-escalation patients had received checkpoint inhibitors. In the dose-escalation cohort, approximately 82% of patients were male, and the mean age was approximately 60 years with a range of roughly 20 to 85. Intravenous ivuxolimab was administered to patients every 2 weeks at six dose levels: 0.01, 0.1, 0.3, 1.5, 3 and 10 mg/kg. The paper describes the monotherapy dose-escalation part (N ≈ 49 patients) of the phase I trial of ivuxolimab. Results and caveats for the whole study, not just this receptor: On average, CD8+ T cells showed more expanded clones than CD4+ T cells after ivuxolimab. Which antigens the clonally expanded peripheral T cells were specific for was not determined. Partial responders in the 0.1-3.0 mg/kg groups had among the lowest normalized peripheral clonal expansion, especially among CD8+ T cells. Clonal expansion of both CD4+ and CD8+ blood T cells was observed from baseline to week 6 at doses 0.1 to 3.0 mg/kg. Low levels of normalized T-cell clonal expansion were also seen in some nonresponding patients.

For sequencing of the TCRbeta CDR3 region, genomic DNA was extracted from the sorted cells. The immunoSEQ Assay was used for sequencing of TCRbeta CDR3 regions. TCRdb mirrors the immuneACCESS table, restricted to in-frame sequences. Some clones are absent from its copies; in checked studies, under half trace to an unresolved V gene, and the reason for the others is unknown. The sample includes some 60,000 clones, with around 83% observed a single time. The ten largest clones capture 3.9% of the sample. CDR1 SNHLY and CDR2 FYNNEI were looked up in the germline V gene. The CDR3 contains 13 residues, cysteine and phenylalanine counted. Only the CDR3 region is kept as DNA, spanning 39 bases read in frame from base 1. V is cut by 0 bases and J by 12 bases, and the space between the germline ends is 14 bases. The trial excluded patients who had a history of autoimmune disease or who were on systemic immunosuppression. Peripheral blood for TCR sequencing was collected from all dose cohorts at baseline, on cycle 4 day 1, and on cycle 7 day 1. The samples were taken from a phase I, first-in-human, multicenter, open-label dose-escalation trial of ivuxolimab. Adults with locally advanced or metastatic head and neck squamous cell, hepatocellular, melanoma or renal cell carcinoma were enrolled in the trial. Before TCR sequencing, CD4+ T cells and CD8+ T cells from peripheral blood were sorted into separate populations.

This clone appeared once. No antigen is known for it. Base qualities are missing; no much larger clone stands one base away. Recombination joined TRBV2 with TRBJ1-1; TRBD1 is a weak D gene call, 5 bases matching. This TCR was sampled from an adult with an advanced solid tumor such as melanoma, head and neck, liver or kidney cancer. The sample consisted of CD4+ or CD8+ T cells sorted from blood, taken in a trial of the OX40 agonist ivuxolimab. The nucleotide sequence is TGTGCCAGCAGTGAAGCGGGGCCCCTTATGACTTTCTTT. This yields the protein CASSEAGPLMTFF.